This T cell receptor (gamma chain) was observed in a study of gamma-delta chains in newborns, infants, children. Study-wide background: Microbial exposure reportedly drives polyclonal innate γδ T cell expansion after birth.

TCRdb made new clone calls on the reads using CATT. The sample consists of about 1,300 gamma-chain clones, 66% of them appearing once. V shed 0 bases, J shed 6 bases, and the junction held 2 bases outside the gene matches. Germline V gene lookup returns CDR1 GITISATS and CDR2 ISYDGTV (reference sequence). This CDR3 is 16 amino acids long. Judged by abundance, this clone is large. The sample has other DNA sequences that encode this CDR3 too. The sequence derives from a child who was a newborn, infant or young child, either healthy, febrile or measles-vaccinated (not recorded which). The chain is built from TRGV9 and TRGJP. TCRdb records no J gene; here it was assigned by comparing the DNA to germline. The sample was blood. This chain's CDR3 is CALWEVRELGKKIKVF. The DNA of the CDR3 is TGTGCCTTGTGGGAGGTGAGAGAGTTGGGCAAAAAAATCAAGGTATTT.